Following are 25 T cell receptor beta chains from one sample sequenced in a study of neurological immune-mediated disorders. TCRdb fed the 5' RACE reads into MiXCR, producing one record per CDR3 protein. The sample has tens of thousands of distinct CDR3 sequences; 10% to 15% are singletons. Sample: PBMCs. These receptors were collected from a woman aged 55-69 years with HTLV-1-associated myelopathy (HAM/TSP).

Many counts were recorded for this clonotype. CDR3 residues: CASSSGTPNTEAFF. Written as DNA, the CDR3 is TGTGCCAGCAGTTCGGGGACACCGAACACTGAAGCTTTCTTT. The chain carries TRBV27 and TRBJ1-1, with D possibly being TRBD1 (6 bases). This CDR3 has 14 residues. V was shortened by 4 bases and J by 1 base, with 10 bases between the two germline ends. Germline V gene sequence: CDR1 MNHEY, CDR2 SMNVEV (reference sequence).

The table lists this clonotype with many counts. The chain employs TRBV20-1 and TRBJ2-3; the D is unclear. This CDR3 is built from 13 residues. Germline CDR1 reads DFQATT; CDR2 reads SNEGSKA (reference sequence). V lost 3 bases and J lost 4, with 11 bases in between. CDR3 amino acids: CSASIRPADTQYF. CDR3 sequence (DNA): TGCAGTGCTAGTATTAGACCCGCAGATACGCAGTATTTT.

This chain joins TRBV6-1 and TRBJ2-7; unclear D gene. Trimming removed 6 bases at V and 5 bases at J, with 8 bases between. The CDR3 is 11 residues long. Germline CDR1 is MNHNS and CDR2 is SASEGT. The CDR3 DNA follows: TGTGCCAGCAGGGTTAAGGACGAGCAGTACTTC. It codes for CASRVKDEQYF.

This clonotype was counted ten times or more. This chain connects TRBV11-2 to TRBJ2-3; 13 nucleotides agree with TRBD2. V lost 1 base to trimming and J lost 0 bases; unmatched junction nucleotides: 4. Per germline, CDR1 SGHAT and CDR2 FQNNGV. This CDR3 is 18 amino acids long. The CDR3 protein is CASSLVLAGGPSTDTQYF. DNA of the CDR3: TGTGCCAGCAGCTTAGTACTAGCGGGAGGGCCTAGCACAGATACGCAGTATTTT.

This clonotype was observed many times. The rearrangement links TRBV7-2 to TRBJ1-2, with unresolved D. CDR1 is SGHTA and CDR2 is FQGNSA in the germline V gene. Trimming took off 3 bases at V and 0 bases at J, with 8 bases between the two ends. The CDR3 totals 14 residues. Here the CDR3 reads CASSLAAPNYGYTF. The CDR3 region has the DNA TGTGCCAGCAGCTTGGCAGCCCCTAACTATGGCTACACCTTC.

This clonotype was seen ten or more times. One end of the junction varies from germline; a read error may be responsible. The V and J genes are TRBV5-1 and TRBJ2-3; the match to TRBD2 covers 8 bases. CDR3 length: 15 amino acids. Germline V gene data show CDR1 as SGHRS and CDR2 as YFSETQ. As DNA, the CDR3 is TGCGCCAGCAGCTTGACGAGCGGGAGCACCGATACGCAGTATTTT. Protein sequence: CASSLTSGSTDTQYF.

This clonotype was recorded many times. This rearrangement joins TRBV5-5 to TRBJ2-5; D is perhaps TRBD2 (5 bases). The CDR3 is 17 residues long. Germline V lookup: CDR1 SGHKS, CDR2 YYEKEE (reference sequence). Trimming cost V 0 bases and J 2 bases, with 17 bases left between them. The CDR3: CASSLVPGEGKQETQYF. CDR3 bases: TGTGCCAGCAGCTTGGTTCCGGGCGAGGGAAAACAAGAGACCCAGTACTTC.

This clonotype was picked up many times. The chain has TRBV12-3 or TRBV12-4 and TRBJ2-4; tentative D call: TRBD1 (5 bases). V lost 1 base and J lost 1, with 8 bases in between. The CDR3 is made up of 15 amino acids. As DNA, the CDR3 is TGTGCCAGCAGTTTAGTAACAGGTGCCAAAAACATTCAGTACTTC. Its protein is CASSLVTGAKNIQYF.

The CDR3 nucleotides are TGCGCCAGCAGCCAAGATTCGGGACTAGCGGTGATCAATGAGCAGTTCTTC. Its protein product is CASSQDSGLAVINEQFF. The chain combines TRBV4-1 with TRBJ2-1, with 11 nucleotides matching TRBD2. The CDR3 length is 17 residues. V was pared by 0 bases and J by 6 bases, with 7 bases of the junction left unmatched. The germline gives CDR1 MGHRA, CDR2 YSYEKL.

Of note for this clonotype: This could be a read error, since a much larger clone is one nucleotide away. As DNA, the CDR3 is TGTGCCAGCAGCGTAGGGAATGAGCAGCTCTTC. Translated, it gives CASSVGNEQLF. The chain joins TRBV9 to TRBJ2-1, with unresolved D. Per the germline V gene, CDR1 is SGDLS and CDR2 is YYNGEE. This CDR3 is built from 11 residues.

The sample holds many counts of this clonotype. The chain has TRBV14 and TRBJ2-3; D is unclear. This CDR3 has 14 amino acids. Looked up from germline, CDR1 is SGHDN and CDR2 is FVKESK. V lost 1 base and J lost 4, with 9 bases in between. The CDR3 loop is CASSQASMADTQYF. The CDR3 DNA sequence: TGTGCCAGCAGCCAAGCGTCGATGGCAGATACGCAGTATTTT.

In this sample, this clonotype turned up a few times. One end of the junction fails to match germline, which may point to a read error. The chain links TRBV3-1 to TRBJ2-3; D ambiguous. This CDR3 has 11 amino acids. Germline CDR1 LGHDT, CDR2 YNNKEL (reference sequence). CDR3 sequence (DNA): TGTGTCAGCTCACGAGGTGATACGCAGTATTTT. Its protein product is CVSSRGDTQYF.

This clonotype occurred many times. V and J are TRBV5-4 and TRBJ1-2, with D unclear. The CDR3 loop spans 15 amino acids. Germline V gene data show CDR1 as SGHNT and CDR2 as YYREEE (reference sequence). V lost 0 bases, J lost 0 bases, and 9 bases lay in between. CDR3 loop: CASSLETTTNYGYTF. DNA of the CDR3: TGTGCCAGCAGCTTGGAGACAACAACTAACTATGGCTACACCTTC.

This clonotype was seen many times. The V gene is TRBV20-1, the J gene TRBJ2-3, with D possibly being TRBD1 or TRBD2 (5 bases each). CDR1 is DFQATT, CDR2 SNEGSKA, per germline (reference sequence). The CDR3 contains 15 residues. Trimming removed 5 bases from V and 6 bases from J, with 21 bases in between. This CDR3 is CSAPKRLLEGDTQYF. The CDR3 DNA is TGCAGTGCTCCGAAAAGACTACTAGAGGGGGATACGCAGTATTTT.

This clonotype was observed many times. This chain uses TRBV11-2 with TRBJ2-2; D may be TRBD1 (6 bases). V was pared by 4 bases and J by 2 bases, with 26 bases between. This CDR3 region has 20 residues. CDR1 is SGHAT and CDR2 is FQNNGV in the germline V gene. The CDR3 nucleotides are TGTGCCAGCAGCTCTCTTCGAAGGACAGCGGTCATGCAAAACACCGGGGAGCTGTTTTTT. It translates to CASSSLRRTAVMQNTGELFF. Combining the CDR3 with reference TRBV11-2 and TRBJ2-2 gives the whole variable domain EAGVAQSPRYKIIEKRQSVAFWCNPISGHATLYWYQQILGQGPKLLIQFQNNGVVDDSQLPKDRFSAERLKGVDSTLKIQPAKLEDSAVYLCASSSLRRTAVMQNTGELFFGEGSRLTVL.

This clonotype was seen at least ten times. The chain uses TRBV5-1 and TRBJ2-2; unclear D gene. V gave up 1 base and J gave up 3 bases, with 10 bases separating them. The CDR3 covers 15 residues. In germline, CDR1 is SGHRS, CDR2 YFSETQ. CDR3 in amino acids: CASSLRNWDTGELFF. CDR3 bases: TGCGCCAGCAGCTTGAGGAATTGGGACACCGGGGAGCTGTTTTTT.

This clonotype was detected a few times. The rearrangement uses TRBV5-1 and TRBJ1-1; tentatively, D is TRBD1 (6 bases). The germline V and J ends were trimmed by 1 base and 8 bases, with 18 bases remaining between them. CDR1 SGHRS and CDR2 YFSETQ come from the germline V gene. There are 15 residues in the CDR3. The CDR3 nucleotides are TGCGCCAGCAGCTTGACGACAGGTAATTATGAAGAAGCTTTCTTT. Amino acids: CASSLTTGNYEEAFF.

This clonotype was recorded at least ten times. The chain has TRBV7-3 and TRBJ2-1; 9 nucleotides match TRBD2. Germline values: CDR1 SGHTA, CDR2 FQGTGA. The junction had 5 bases not matched to a gene; V was cut back by 5 bases and J by 9 bases. This CDR3 is built from 13 residues. CDR3: CASSPAGGAEQFF. As DNA, the CDR3 is TGTGCCAGCAGCCCAGCGGGAGGTGCTGAGCAGTTCTTC.

This clonotype was recorded at least ten times. The J gene is TRBJ2-7, the V gene TRBV4-1; no clear D gene. Germline loops: CDR1 MGHRA, CDR2 YSYEKL. V lost 3 bases and J 6 bases, leaving 15 bases between the germline ends. The CDR3 consists of 14 residues. CDR3 protein: CASSQSGQSGEQYF. CDR3 sequence (DNA): TGCGCCAGCAGCCAGTCCGGGCAGTCGGGCGAGCAGTACTTC.

In this sample, this clonotype turned up many times. An end of the junction does not agree with germline; a read error may underlie this. The chain is built from TRBV10-2 and TRBJ1-6, with D tentatively TRBD1 (5 bases). The CDR3 length is 17 residues. Germline lookup yields CDR1 WSHSY and CDR2 SAAADI. The CDR3 loop reads CASSESDAGGANSPLHF. The CDR3 bases are TGCGCCAGCAGTGAGTCCGACGCCGGTGGGGCGAATTCGCCCCTCCACTTT.

This clonotype occurred many times. The V gene is TRBV6-5, the J gene TRBJ1-2, with D unclear. The CDR3 spans 11 residues. Germline values: CDR1 MNHEY, CDR2 SVGAGI. Trimming took 8 bases from V and 3 from J, leaving 7 bases between them. As DNA, the CDR3 is TGTGCCAGCGGTGACCACTATGGCTACACCTTC. It encodes CASGDHYGYTF.

This clonotype was detected ten times or more. The J gene is TRBJ2-7, the V gene TRBV20-1; TRBD2 aligns across 8 bases. The CDR3 covers 14 residues. Germline CDR1 is DFQATT and CDR2 is SNEGSKA (reference sequence). Trimming cost V 2 bases and J 2 bases; bases outside gene matches: 5. This CDR3 is CSARTGGGAYEQYF. CDR3 DNA: TGCAGTGCTAGAACGGGAGGGGGGGCCTACGAGCAGTACTTC.

In this sample, this clonotype turned up many times. The chain links TRBV10-1 to TRBJ1-1; 10 bases are a match to TRBD1. Germline V gives CDR1 WNHNN, CDR2 SYGVQD (reference sequence). The CDR3 consists of 14 residues. V gave up 6 bases and J gave up 6 bases; unmatched junction bases: 7. CDR3: CASRRDRGKAEAFF. DNA for the CDR3: TGCGCCAGCAGGCGGGACAGGGGTAAGGCTGAAGCTTTCTTT.

This clonotype came up many times. The chain combines TRBV29-1 with TRBJ2-1; TRBD2 matches at 8 bases. Germline V lookup: CDR1 SQVTM, CDR2 ANQGSEA. This CDR3 is 13 amino acids long. V lost 4 bases and J lost 7; bases outside the gene matches: 6. The CDR3 nucleotides are TGCAGCGTTGCGCGGGAGGAATGGAATGAGCAGTTCTTC. It translates to CSVAREEWNEQFF.

At least ten counts were recorded for this clonotype. The chain couples TRBV5-1 to TRBJ1-1; no definite D call. The CDR3 sequence is 14 residues long. Germline loops: CDR1 SGHRS, CDR2 YFSETQ. With 7 bases removed from V and 0 bases from J, the gap between germline ends came to 13 bases. CDR3 nucleotide sequence: TGCGCCAGCGGTCCCGGTGGGCTGAACACTGAAGCTTTCTTT. Encoded protein: CASGPGGLNTEAFF.